Given below is one TCR beta chain in context. The sample comes from a study of blood T cell repertoires in COVID-19. Sequenced by immunoSEQ multiplex PCR; TCRdb stores in-frame clones only, minus some. The sample carries approximately 450,000 clones, nearly 90% recorded once. The CDR3 loop spans 15 amino acids. Germline V CDR1 and CDR2: SEHNR, FQNEAQ (reference sequence). J gave up 6 bases and V 2 bases, and 6 bases lay outside the gene matches. The gene calls are TRBV7-9 and TRBJ1-4; 7 bases match TRBD1. This TCR was recovered from a woman in her late teens or twenties with acute COVID-19. The sequencing input was PBMCs or T cells enriched from blood (not recorded which). CDR3 bases: TGTGCCAGCAGCTTACCCACCGGGACAGATGAAAAACTGTTTTTT. Protein product: CASSLPTGTDEKLFF.